This is a list of T cell receptor beta chains from one sample in a study of T cell repertoires in cytomegalovirus infection. TCRdb fed the reads into MiXCR, producing one record per CDR3 protein. There are roughly 120,000 distinct CDR3 sequences in the sample; about 9.5% occur only once, and roughly 31% lies in the top ten. Their antigens remain unidentified. The specimen sequenced was PBMCs, sequenced either directly or after in vitro stimulation (not recorded which). Source of these receptors: a human donor in good health (CMV status not recorded). Some clones in this sample may be carry-over from other donors' samples. Each CDR3 is given with its conserved first and last residue. The D gene is left open where the match is weak. Where a row states a size, it is once, few, many or the class of an expanded clone; other rows omit it.

abundance: NA
d_gene: NA
v_gene: TRBV12-3/TRBV12-4
j_gene: TRBJ2-6
len: 15
CDR3nt: TGTGCCAGCAGTTTACCAGGGTCTGGGGCCAACGTCCTGACTTTC
CDR3aa: CASSLPGSGANVLTF

abundance: many
d_gene: TRBD1
v_gene: TRBV5-1
j_gene: TRBJ2-1
len: 14
CDR3nt: TGCGCCAGCAGCGCCGTACAGGGGTTCGATGAGCAGTTCTTC
CDR3aa: CASSAVQGFDEQFF

abundance: many
d_gene: NA
v_gene: TRBV7-2
j_gene: TRBJ2-7
len: 13
CDR3nt: TGTGCCAGCAGCACCCGGGCGCGGATCGAGCAGTACTTC
CDR3aa: CASSTRARIEQYF

abundance: many
d_gene: TRBD2
v_gene: TRBV7-9
j_gene: TRBJ2-1
len: 12
CDR3nt: TGTGCCAGCAGCTTAGCGGAGCGGGGGCAGTTCTTC
CDR3aa: CASSLAERGQFF

abundance: many
d_gene: NA
v_gene: TRBV12-3/TRBV12-4
j_gene: TRBJ1-1
len: 13
CDR3nt: TGTGCCAGCAGCAATAAACTGAACACTGAAGCTTTCTTT
CDR3aa: CASSNKLNTEAFF

abundance: many
d_gene: NA
v_gene: TRBV7-2
j_gene: TRBJ2-1
len: 15
CDR3nt: TGTGCCAGCAGCTTTAGCAGGGTGGGAGAGGGTGAGCAGTTCTTC
CDR3aa: CASSFSRVGEGEQFF

abundance: NA
d_gene: NA
v_gene: TRBV27
j_gene: TRBJ2-5
len: 16
CDR3nt: TGTGCCAGCAGGCTGGAGCCCCAGGACAAGGAGGAGACCCAGTACTTC
CDR3aa: CASRLEPQDKEETQYF

abundance: NA
d_gene: NA
v_gene: TRBV7-4
j_gene: TRBJ1-1
len: 12
CDR3nt: TGTGCCAGCAGCCCGACAGTCACTGAAGCTTTCTTT
CDR3aa: CASSPTVTEAFF

abundance: many
d_gene: NA
v_gene: TRBV7-8
j_gene: TRBJ1-2
len: 14
CDR3nt: TGTGCCAGCAGCTTGCGTCGGGGCTTTCGTGGCTACACCTTC
CDR3aa: CASSLRRGFRGYTF

abundance: once
d_gene: NA
v_gene: TRBV6-6
j_gene: TRBJ1-2
len: 11
CDR3nt: TGTGCCAGCAGTCCCCGCTATGGCTACACCTTC
CDR3aa: CASSPRYGYTF

abundance: NA
d_gene: TRBD1
v_gene: TRBV19
j_gene: TRBJ1-6
len: 15
CDR3nt: TGTGCCAGTAGTATCATGACAGGGGAGGGCTCACCCCTCCACTTT
CDR3aa: CASSIMTGEGSPLHF

abundance: many
d_gene: NA
v_gene: TRBV7-6
j_gene: TRBJ2-5
len: 14
CDR3nt: TGTGCCAGCAGCTTAAGGACAGGGAGGGCGACCCAGTACTTC
CDR3aa: CASSLRTGRATQYF

abundance: few
d_gene: NA
v_gene: TRBV20-1
j_gene: TRBJ2-7
len: 13
CDR3nt: TGCAGTGCTGAGGACTCTCGAGCCTACGAGCAGTACTTC
CDR3aa: CSAEDSRAYEQYF

abundance: many
d_gene: TRBD1
v_gene: TRBV28
j_gene: TRBJ1-5
len: 16
CDR3nt: TGTGCCAGCAGCGCGTCGGGACAGGGGGCGCATCAGCCCCAGCATTTT
CDR3aa: CASSASGQGAHQPQHF

abundance: NA
d_gene: NA
v_gene: TRBV28
j_gene: TRBJ1-6
len: 13
CDR3nt: TGTGCCACCCAAGGCGGGCTAGATTCACCCCTCCACTTT
CDR3aa: CATQGGLDSPLHF

abundance: few
d_gene: TRBD2
v_gene: TRBV7-4
j_gene: TRBJ2-3
len: 16
CDR3nt: TGTGCCAGCAGAACTAGCGGGAGGCCCTTAGAAGATACGCAGTATTTT
CDR3aa: CASRTSGRPLEDTQYF

abundance: few
d_gene: TRBD1
v_gene: TRBV5-1
j_gene: TRBJ1-2
len: 14
CDR3nt: TGCGCCAGCAGCCAGGGACAGGGGGGGGATGGCTACACCTTC
CDR3aa: CASSQGQGGDGYTF

abundance: many
d_gene: NA
v_gene: TRBV7-2
j_gene: TRBJ2-3
len: 14
CDR3nt: TGTGCCAGCTGCGCGGGGACTTGGACAGATACGCAGTATTTT
CDR3aa: CASCAGTWTDTQYF

abundance: NA
d_gene: NA
v_gene: TRBV20-1
j_gene: TRBJ2-5
len: 15
CDR3nt: TGCAGTGCTAGATTTAAACGGGGCACCCAAGAGACCCAGTACTTC
CDR3aa: CSARFKRGTQETQYF

abundance: many
d_gene: NA
v_gene: TRBV7-2
j_gene: TRBJ2-6
len: 18
CDR3nt: TGTGCCAGCAGCTTGAACCTCAAAGGGGCTGCCGGGGCCAACGTCCTGACTTTC
CDR3aa: CASSLNLKGAAGANVLTF

abundance: many
d_gene: NA
v_gene: TRBV12-3/TRBV12-4
j_gene: TRBJ2-1
len: 17
CDR3nt: TGTGCCAGCAGTCCCGGGACCTGGCTGAGCTCCTACAATGAGCAGTTCTTC
CDR3aa: CASSPGTWLSSYNEQFF

abundance: many
d_gene: TRBD2
v_gene: TRBV7-2
j_gene: TRBJ2-1
len: 16
CDR3nt: TGTGCCAGCAGCTTAGCGCTCGGTAGCGGGTCGGGTGAGCAGTTCTTC
CDR3aa: CASSLALGSGSGEQFF